Presented here are 3 T cell receptor beta chains from one specimen sequenced in a study of spatial heterogeneity in lung cancer. Study results and limitations: Counts of expanded intratumoral alpha and beta TCRs tracked tumor mutation counts.

As to time point: sample taken at primary tumor resection. Their antigens are not known. TCRdb called the 5' RACE reads again in MiXCR, with one record for every CDR3 protein. This table has approximately 94,000 distinct CDR3 sequences, 4% to 4.5% appearing once. This material consisted of lung tumor tissue, taken at surgery. These receptors originate from a male donor with early-stage non-small cell lung cancer.

This clonotype was seen repeatedly, ten times or more. The chain joins TRBV30 to TRBJ1-2; D possibly corresponds to TRBD1 (6 bases). This CDR3 is 12 amino acids long. V was trimmed by 5 bases and J by 10 bases, leaving 17 bases between them. Per the germline V gene, CDR1 is GTSNPN and CDR2 is SVGIG (reference sequence). For the CDR3, the DNA is TGTGCCTGGGAATCCGACAGGACTAACTACACCTTC. It is translated as CAWESDRTNYTF.

This clonotype was found a few times. V and J are TRBV4-1 and TRBJ1-1, with D maybe TRBD1 (5 bases). This CDR3 comprises 17 residues. CDR1 and CDR2 (germline): MGHRA, YSYEKL. V dropped 4 bases and J dropped 3 bases, with 21 bases sitting between them. The CDR3 region has the DNA TGCGCCAGCAGCCGCGGATCAGGGACCACACGGGACACTGAAGCTTTCTTT. Its translation is CASSRGSGTTRDTEAFF.

The chain has TRBV11-2 and TRBJ2-1; D is undetermined. V lost 8 bases to trimming and J lost 16 bases, with 15 bases between them. CDR3 length equals 10 residues. The V gene's germline CDR1 is SGHAT and CDR2 FQNNGV. CDR3 loop: CASGGDHNFF. The CDR3 bases are TGTGCCAGCGGTGGCGACCATAACTTCTTC.